This TCR beta chain was recovered during a study of tumor-infiltrating lymphocytes in primary liver carcinoma. Blood RNA came from unsorted whole blood; germline DNA was also extracted. A note on this clonotype: This likely comes from a read error, as the CDR3 has no conserved phenylalanine or tryptophan at its end.

J gave up 8 bases and V 10 bases, and 11 bases lay outside the gene matches. This CDR3 region has 15 residues. CDR1 is SGHNT, CDR2 YENEEA, per germline. Researchers generated TCR beta cDNA from about 500 ng of total RNA, relying on a constant-region primer. Libraries of TCR beta came from three nested multiplex PCR rounds with slightly modified ARM-PCR. The opening two PCR rounds, around 11 cycles each, paired TRBV1-TRBV30 forward primers with a C-beta reverse primer. TCRdb analysed the multiplex PCR reads with MiXCR anew, one entry per CDR3 protein. There are about 210,000 distinct CDR3 sequences in the sample; about 65% occur only once, and roughly 7% lies in the top ten.

The sample taken for sequencing was peripheral blood. The chain employs TRBV11-3 and TRBJ2-1; 13 bases are shared with TRBD2. This clonotype originated in a woman aged 55-70 years with primary liver carcinoma and hepatitis B virus infection. CDR3 protein: CAIRPTSGRAYEQFL. For the CDR3, the DNA is TGTGCCATCAGACCCACTAGCGGGAGGGCCTATGAGCAGTTCCTC.